This TCR beta chain derives from a study of T cells in Graves' hyperthyroidism and ophthalmopathy. Study-wide background: Peripheral blood was taken when the disease was first diagnosed, before any treatment began.

V shed 6 bases and J shed 4 bases, with 10 bases lying between them. Germline V gene sequence: CDR1 DFQATT, CDR2 SNEGSKA (reference sequence). CDR3 length equals 11 residues. TCR beta CDR3 sequences were amplified from RNA transcripts. The TCR CDR3 first-round RT-PCR relied on the HTBI primer set. Using its own MiXCR run on the multiplex PCR reads, TCRdb lists one record per CDR3 protein. The table records some 700,000 distinct CDR3 sequences, roughly 17% of them present only once. Overall study findings and caveats: Blood also showed most of the thyroid clonotypes that were expanded above 0.001. Ophthalmopathy onset followed model prediction by a median around 6.6 months.

This clonotype showed up many times. Its antigen is unidentified. The material sequenced was blood. J is TRBJ2-7 and V is TRBV20-1; D is unresolved. The TCR was taken from a man in his fifties with Graves' hyperthyroidism. The DNA of the CDR3 is TGCAGTGCATCCGACCAGTACGAGCAGTACTTC. Residues: CSASDQYEQYF.